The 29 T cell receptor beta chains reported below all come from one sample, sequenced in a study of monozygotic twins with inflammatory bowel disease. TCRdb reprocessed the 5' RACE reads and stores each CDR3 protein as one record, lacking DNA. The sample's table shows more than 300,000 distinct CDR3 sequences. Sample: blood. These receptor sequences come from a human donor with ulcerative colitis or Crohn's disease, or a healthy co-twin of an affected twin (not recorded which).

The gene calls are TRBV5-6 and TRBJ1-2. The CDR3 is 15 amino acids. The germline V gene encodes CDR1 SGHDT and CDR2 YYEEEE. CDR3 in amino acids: CASSPRGTGLYGYTF.

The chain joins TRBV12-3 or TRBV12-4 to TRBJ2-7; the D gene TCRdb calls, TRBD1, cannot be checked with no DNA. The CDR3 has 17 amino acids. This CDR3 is CASSSGIREQGLYEQYF.

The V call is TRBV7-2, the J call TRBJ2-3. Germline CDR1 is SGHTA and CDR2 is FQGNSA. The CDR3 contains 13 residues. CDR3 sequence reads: CASSLISTDTQYF.

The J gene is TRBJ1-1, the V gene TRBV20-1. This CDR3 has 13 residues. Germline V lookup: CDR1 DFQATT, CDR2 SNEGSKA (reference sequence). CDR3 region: CSARMADGTEAFF.

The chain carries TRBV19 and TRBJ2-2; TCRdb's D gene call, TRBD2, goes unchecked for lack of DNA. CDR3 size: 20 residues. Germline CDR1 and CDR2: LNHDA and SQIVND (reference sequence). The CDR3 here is CASSKTNSVPPPSGTGELFF.

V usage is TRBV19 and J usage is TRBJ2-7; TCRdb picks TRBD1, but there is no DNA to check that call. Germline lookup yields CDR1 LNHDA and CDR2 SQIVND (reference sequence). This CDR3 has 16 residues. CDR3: CASSHNGHRGSYEQYF.

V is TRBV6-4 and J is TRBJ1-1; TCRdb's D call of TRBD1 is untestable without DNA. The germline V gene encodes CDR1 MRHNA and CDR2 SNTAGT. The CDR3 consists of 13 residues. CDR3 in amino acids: CASTVQGSTEAFF.

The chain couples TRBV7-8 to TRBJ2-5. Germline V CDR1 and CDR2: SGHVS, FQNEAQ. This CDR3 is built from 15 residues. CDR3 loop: CASSLAGSFQETQYF.

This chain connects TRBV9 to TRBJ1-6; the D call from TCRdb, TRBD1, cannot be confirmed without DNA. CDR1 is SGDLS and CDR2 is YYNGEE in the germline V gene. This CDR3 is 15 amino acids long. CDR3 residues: CASSVGQRMNSPLHF.

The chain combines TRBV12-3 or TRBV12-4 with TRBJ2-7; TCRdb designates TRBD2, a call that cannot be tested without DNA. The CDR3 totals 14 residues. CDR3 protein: CASSYGEGDDEQYF.

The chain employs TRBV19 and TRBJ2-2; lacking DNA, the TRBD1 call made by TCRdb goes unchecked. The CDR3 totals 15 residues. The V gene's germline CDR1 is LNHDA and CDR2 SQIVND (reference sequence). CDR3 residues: CASSYRGGRTGELFF.

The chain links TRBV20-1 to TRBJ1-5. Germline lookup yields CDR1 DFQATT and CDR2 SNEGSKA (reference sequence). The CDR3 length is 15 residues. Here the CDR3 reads CSATPTGVGNQPQHF.

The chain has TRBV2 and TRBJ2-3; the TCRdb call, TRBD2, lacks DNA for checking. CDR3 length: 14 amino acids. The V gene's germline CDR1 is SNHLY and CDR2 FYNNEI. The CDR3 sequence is CASRLAGFPDTQYF.

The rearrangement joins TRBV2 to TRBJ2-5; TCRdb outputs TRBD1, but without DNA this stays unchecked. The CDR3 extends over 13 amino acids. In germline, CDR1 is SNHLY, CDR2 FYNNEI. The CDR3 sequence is CASKGDVQETQYF.

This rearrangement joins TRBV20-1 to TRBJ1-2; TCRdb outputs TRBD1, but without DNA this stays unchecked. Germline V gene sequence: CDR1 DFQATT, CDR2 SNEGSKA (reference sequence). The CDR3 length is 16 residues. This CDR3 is CSASGDSSISNYGYTF.

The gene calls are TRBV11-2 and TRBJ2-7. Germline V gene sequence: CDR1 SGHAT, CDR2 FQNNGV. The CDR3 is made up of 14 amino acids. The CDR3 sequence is CASSSRITLLEQYF.

The CDR3 sequence: CASSFGTGSNNEQFF. V and J are TRBV7-7 and TRBJ2-1; TCRdb reports TRBD1, a call that lacks DNA to check it against. The CDR3 extends over 15 amino acids. Germline V gives CDR1 SSHAT, CDR2 FNYEAQ (reference sequence).

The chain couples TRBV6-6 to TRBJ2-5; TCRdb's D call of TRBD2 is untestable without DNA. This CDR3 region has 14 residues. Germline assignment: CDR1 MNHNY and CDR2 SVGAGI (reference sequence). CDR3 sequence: CASSSAGGPMTQYF.

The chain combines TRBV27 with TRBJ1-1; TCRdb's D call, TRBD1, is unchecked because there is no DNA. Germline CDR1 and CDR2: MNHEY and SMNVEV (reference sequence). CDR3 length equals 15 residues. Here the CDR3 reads CASSLSGQVNTEAFF.

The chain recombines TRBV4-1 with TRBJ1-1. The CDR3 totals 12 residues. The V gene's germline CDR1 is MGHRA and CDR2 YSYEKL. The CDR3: CASSQGNTEAFF.

CDR3 sequence reads: CASSPMLGTGELFF. The rearrangement joins TRBV7-2 to TRBJ2-2. This CDR3 is 14 amino acids long. Looked up from germline, CDR1 is SGHTA and CDR2 is FQGNSA. Filled out from reference TRBV7-2 and TRBJ2-2, the complete variable domain reads GAGVSQSPSNKVTEKGKDVELRCDPISGHTALYWYRQSLGQGLEFLIYFQGNSAPDKSGLPSDRFSAERTGGSVSTLTIQRTQQEDSAVYLCASSPMLGTGELFFGEGSRLTVL.

The CDR3 loop reads CASSEYPIRQNNEQFF. The rearrangement uses TRBV6-1 and TRBJ2-1; there is no DNA to check the TCRdb D call of TRBD1. The germline gives CDR1 MNHNS, CDR2 SASEGT. The CDR3 extends over 16 amino acids.

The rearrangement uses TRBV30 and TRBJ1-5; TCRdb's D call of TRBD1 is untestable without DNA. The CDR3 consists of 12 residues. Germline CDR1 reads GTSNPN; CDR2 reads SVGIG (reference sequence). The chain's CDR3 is CAWTPGNQPQHF. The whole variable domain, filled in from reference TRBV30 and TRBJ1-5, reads SQTIHQWPATLVQPVGSPLSLECTVEGTSNPNLYWYRQAAGRGLQLLFYSVGIGQISSEVPQNLSASRPQDRQFILSSKKLLLSDSGFYLCAWTPGNQPQHFGDGTRLSIL.

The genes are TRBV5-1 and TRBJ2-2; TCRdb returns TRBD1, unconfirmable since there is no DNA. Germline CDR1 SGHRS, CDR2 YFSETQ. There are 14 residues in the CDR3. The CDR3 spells CASHAQGFTGELFF.

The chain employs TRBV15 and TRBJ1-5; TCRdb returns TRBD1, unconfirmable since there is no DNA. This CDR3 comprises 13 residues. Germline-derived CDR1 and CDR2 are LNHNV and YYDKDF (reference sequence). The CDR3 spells CATSRTGIWPQHF.

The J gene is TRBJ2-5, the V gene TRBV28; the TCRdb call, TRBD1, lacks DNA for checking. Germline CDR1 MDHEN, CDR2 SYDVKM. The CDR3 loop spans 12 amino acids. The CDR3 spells CASRTGVETQYF.

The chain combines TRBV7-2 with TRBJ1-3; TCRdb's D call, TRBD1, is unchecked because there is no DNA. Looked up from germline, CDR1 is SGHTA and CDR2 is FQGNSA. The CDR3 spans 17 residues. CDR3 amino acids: CASSSFVRGASGNTIYF.

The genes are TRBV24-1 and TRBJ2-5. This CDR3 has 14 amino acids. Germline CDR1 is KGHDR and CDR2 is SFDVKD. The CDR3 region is CATSDLGSQETQYF.

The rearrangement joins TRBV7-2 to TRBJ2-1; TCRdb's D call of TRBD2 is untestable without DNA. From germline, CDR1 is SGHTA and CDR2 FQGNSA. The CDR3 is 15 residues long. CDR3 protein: CASSLSGTSGAAGFF.